Listed here are 15 T cell receptor beta chains from one sample, sequenced in a study of graft-versus-host responses after intestinal transplantation (dated by TCRdb to the early 2020s). The antigens for these receptors are not known. The method was the immunoSEQ multiplex PCR assay. TCRdb stores this immuneACCESS table with in-frame sequences only. Part of the clones is absent; in the studies checked, under half of the shortfall reflects unresolved V genes, and no reason is known for the rest. The sample table holds 150,000 or so clones, of which around 90% were seen once. The ten largest clonotypes hold approximately 0.2% of the sample. The sample's time point label, decoded: cells obtained before transplantation from donor or recipient. This specimen consisted of unstimulated CD4+ T cells sorted from spleen or lymph node cells, obtained before intestinal transplant. All receptors come from a human donor who received an intestinal transplant.

The J gene is TRBJ1-1, the V gene TRBV7-8; TRBD1 aligns across 12 bases. This CDR3 is built from 18 residues. The trim removed 3 bases at V and 4 bases at J, leaving 12 bases unmatched. Germline V lookup: CDR1 SGHVS, CDR2 FQNEAQ. The chain's CDR3 is CASSLPGTGGTGGTEAFF. Written as DNA, the CDR3 is TGTGCCAGCAGCTTGCCGGGGACAGGGGGCACGGGGGGCACTGAAGCTTTCTTT.

The chain couples TRBV12-5 to TRBJ1-1, with 8 bases that match TRBD1. J gave up 2 bases and V 3 bases, and 11 bases lay outside the gene matches. The length of the CDR3 is 17 residues. The germline V gene has CDR1 LGHNT and CDR2 FRNRAP. CDR3 DNA: TGTGCTAGTGGTTTAGGACAGGGATTCCTAGTCAACACTGAAGCTTTCTTT. Its translation is CASGLGQGFLVNTEAFF. The full variable domain, with the rest looked up from reference TRBV12-5 and TRBJ1-1, is DARVTQTPRHKVTEMGQEVTMRCQPILGHNTVFWYRQTMMQGLELLAYFRNRAPLDDSGMPKDRFSAEMPDATLATLKIQPSEPRDSAVYFCASGLGQGFLVNTEAFFGQGTRLTVV.

This chain uses TRBV28 with TRBJ2-1; D remains unclear. The CDR3 is 14 amino acids. V shed 2 bases and J shed 0 bases, with 5 bases lying between them. Per the germline V gene, CDR1 is MDHEN and CDR2 is SYDVKM. The CDR3 bases are TGTGCCAGCAGTTTAGCTAGCTCCTACAATGAGCAGTTCTTC. This codes for CASSLASSYNEQFF.

This clone was seen once. The chain couples TRBV5-8 to TRBJ2-3; TRBD2 is a possible D gene (5 bases). The germline V gene has CDR1 SGHTS and CDR2 YDEGEE. The CDR3 is 15 amino acids. V was clipped by 2 bases and J by 0 bases, with 10 bases between them. CDR3 amino acids: CASSFERISTDTQYF. The CDR3 region has the DNA TGTGCCAGCAGCTTCGAGCGGATAAGCACAGATACGCAGTATTTT.

The rearrangement links TRBV5-1 to TRBJ2-1; D is perhaps TRBD2 (6 bases). The CDR3 spans 14 residues. CDR1 and CDR2 (germline): SGHRS, YFSETQ. V shed 1 base and J shed 4 bases, with 9 bases lying between them. CDR3 residues: CASSLTGGYNEQFF. In DNA, the CDR3 is TGCGCCAGCAGCTTGACTGGAGGGTACAATGAGCAGTTCTTC.

This chain uses TRBV6-6 with TRBJ2-3; either TRBD1 or TRBD2 may supply D (6 bases each). Germline V lookup: CDR1 MNHNY, CDR2 SVGAGI (reference sequence). Trimming took 8 bases from V and 4 from J, leaving 13 bases between them. CDR3 size: 13 residues. CDR3 nucleotide sequence: TGTGCCAGCCTCCAAAGGGGGGCAGATACGCAGTATTTT. This sequence encodes CASLQRGADTQYF.

The gene calls are TRBV5-5 and TRBJ2-5, with 8 bases fitting TRBD1. The CDR3 length is 15 residues. Trimming at V came to 5 bases and at J to 7 bases, leaving 13 bases not matched to a gene. Germline loops: CDR1 SGHKS, CDR2 YYEKEE (reference sequence). As DNA, the CDR3 is TGTGCCAGCAGTCCAGGGGGCCAGGCAAAGGGGACCCAGTACTTC. Protein sequence: CASSPGGQAKGTQYF.

The V call is TRBV11-3, the J call TRBJ2-1; 8 bases align to TRBD1. Per the germline V gene, CDR1 is SGHNT and CDR2 is YENEEA. The J segment lost 4 bases and the V segment lost 1 base, leaving 6 bases of the junction unmatched. This CDR3 contains 16 residues. The CDR3 bases are TGTGCCAGCAGCTTAGCCGGGACAGGACAATACAATGAGCAGTTCTTC. Translating it yields CASSLAGTGQYNEQFF.

The rearrangement joins TRBV30 to TRBJ2-7; weak D call: TRBD1 (6 bases). This CDR3 contains 14 residues. V lost 0 bases to trimming and J lost 0 bases, with 9 bases between them. Germline loops: CDR1 GTSNPN, CDR2 SVGIG (reference sequence). CDR3 loop: CAWSVQGHSYEQYF. Written as DNA, the CDR3 is TGTGCCTGGAGTGTACAGGGACACTCCTACGAGCAGTACTTC.

The rearrangement links TRBV5-1 to TRBJ2-2; 8 nucleotides align to TRBD1. With V trimmed by 3 bases and J by 2 bases, 6 bases remained unmatched. This CDR3 comprises 16 residues. Germline V lookup: CDR1 SGHRS, CDR2 YFSETQ. CDR3 loop: CASSSDDRGNTGELFF. The DNA for the CDR3 is TGCGCCAGCAGCTCGGACGACAGGGGAAACACCGGGGAGCTGTTTTTT.

The chain is built from TRBV9 and TRBJ1-1; no definite D call. The CDR3 contains 14 residues. Germline loops: CDR1 SGDLS, CDR2 YYNGEE. V lost 0 bases and J lost 4, with 10 bases in between. The CDR3 bases are TGTGCCAGCAGCGTAGAAGGCGGGAGCACTGAAGCTTTCTTT. It is translated as CASSVEGGSTEAFF.

V gene TRBV28 combines with J gene TRBJ1-1, with 7 bases lining up with TRBD1. This CDR3 spans 16 amino acids. The J segment lost 0 bases and the V segment lost 5 bases, leaving 9 bases of the junction unmatched. The V gene's germline CDR1 is MDHEN and CDR2 SYDVKM. CDR3 amino acids: CASSLPGRGVNTEAFF. The CDR3 DNA sequence: TGTGCCAGCAGTCTCCCCGGCAGGGGGGTGAACACTGAAGCTTTCTTT.

The table lists this clone with a count of one. J is TRBJ2-7 and V is TRBV4-2; tentative D call: TRBD2 (5 bases). The CDR3 is 15 amino acids. The ends were cut back, 0 bases at V and 5 bases at J, with 14 bases in the middle. CDR1 is LGHNA, CDR2 YNFKEQ, per germline. In DNA form, the CDR3 reads TGTGCCAGCAGCCAAGAGGTGACCCGGAGGCACGAGCAGTACTTC. Protein product: CASSQEVTRRHEQYF.

J is TRBJ1-3 and V is TRBV7-9, with D tentatively TRBD1 (5 bases). Per the germline V gene, CDR1 is SEHNR and CDR2 is FQNEAQ (reference sequence). The CDR3 totals 15 residues. Trimming cost V 1 base and J 0 bases, with 7 bases left between them. The CDR3 region has the DNA TGTGCCAGCAGCTTAGTGGGGGGCTCTGGAAACACCATATATTTT. Its translation: CASSLVGGSGNTIYF.

The chain's CDR3 is CASSLFNRRENNEQFF. CDR3 coding DNA: TGTGCCAGCAGTTTATTCAATAGACGGGAGAACAATGAGCAGTTCTTC. V usage is TRBV27 and J usage is TRBJ2-1, with a tentative D call TRBD2 (6 bases). This CDR3 comprises 16 residues. Trimming stripped 1 base from V and 5 bases from J, with 15 bases between. Germline V gives CDR1 MNHEY, CDR2 SMNVEV (reference sequence).